This TCR beta chain is drawn from a study of T cells in Graves' hyperthyroidism and ophthalmopathy. Overall study: Before treatment of any kind, peripheral blood was taken at initial diagnosis.

From RNA transcripts, TCR beta CDR3 regions were amplified. An initial round of RT-PCR targeting the TCR CDR3 relied on the HTBI primer set. TCRdb reprocessed the multiplex PCR reads via MiXCR and lists one record per CDR3 protein. Of 300,000 to 450,000 distinct CDR3 sequences in the sample, 11% to 15% are singletons; the top ten hold 8% to 13%. When ophthalmopathy did not progress within 18 months, Graves' hyperthyroidism was considered stable. Orbital computed tomography and thyroid ultrasound, together with serum TRAb and thyroxine and clinical symptoms, were used for diagnoses. Between the trimmed V and J ends, which lost 7 bases and 0 bases, there was a span of 13 bases. This CDR3 has 14 amino acids.

This receptor was obtained from a woman in her fifties or sixties with Graves' hyperthyroidism. Sequenced input: blood. The chain couples TRBV12-3 or TRBV12-4 to TRBJ2-7, with unresolved D. The CDR3 loop reads CASTSGSGSYEQYF. The CDR3 DNA is TGTGCCAGCACTAGTGGGTCAGGCTCCTACGAGCAGTACTTC.